Listed here is a single TCR beta chain. The record originates from a study of T cells in localized non-small cell lung cancer. The method was immunoSEQ multiplex PCR; TCRdb's version includes in-frame clones alone and lacks a portion of them. The data contain about 20,000 clones, approximately 91% of them seen just once; the ten biggest clones take up 8% to 9.5%. The germline CDR1 and CDR2 sequences are WNHNN and SYGVQD (reference sequence). V shed 3 bases, J shed 3 bases, and the junction held 5 bases outside the gene matches. The CDR3 length is 14 residues. The sample here was peripheral blood, taken before any cancer treatment. The receptor's source is a man between 35 and 75 years old with stage I lung adenocarcinoma. The rearrangement joins TRBV10-1 to TRBJ2-7; 7 nucleotides align to TRBD1. The CDR3 reads CASSENRGFYEQYF. DNA of the CDR3: TGCGCCAGCAGTGAAAACAGGGGATTCTACGAGCAGTACTTC.